This T cell receptor beta chain appears in the sequencing data of a study of response to subunit inactivated influenza vaccine. MiXCR, run by TCRdb on the RT-PCR reads, gives a single entry per CDR3 protein. The sample has about 650,000 distinct CDR3 sequences, 12% to 15% seen once; the top ten hold less than 9%. This clonotype was counted a few times. Its antigen is currently unknown. Trimming removed 5 bases at V and 3 bases at J, with 20 bases between. The length of the CDR3 is 16 residues. Study-wide results and caveats: Researchers suggested that each seasonal influenza vaccination recruits few new T cells.

V is TRBV12-3 or TRBV12-4 and J is TRBJ2-7; a weak D match, TRBD1 (5 bases). Sequenced here: PBMCs from blood, sampled around 15 days before vaccination. The sequence was obtained from a man aged 45 to 65 who received an inactivated influenza vaccine. CDR3 coding DNA: TGTGCCAGCAGTCAGGGAAGAGAGACTGGACGCTACGAGCAGTACTTC. Translated, it gives CASSQGRETGRYEQYF.